The 2 T cell receptor beta chains presented below share a single source sample, sequenced in a study of T cell repertoires in cytomegalovirus infection. Which antigens these TCRs recognize remains unknown. In TCRdb, the reads were re-called with MiXCR into one record per CDR3 protein. The sample yields some 800,000 distinct CDR3 sequences, approximately 32% seen once. Here the sequenced sample was cultured CD8+ T cells from PBMCs, taken from culture after CMV antigen stimulation. The receptor set was obtained from a human donor in good health (CMV status not recorded). Some clones in this sample may be carry-over from other donors' samples.

With regard to this clonotype: This may arise from a read error, as a much more abundant clone is one base away. This chain links TRBV7-6 with TRBJ2-2, with TRBD2 matching over 12 bases. The CDR3 length is 16 residues. CDR1 and CDR2 from the germline V gene are SGHVS and FNYEAQ. CDR3 DNA sequence: TGTACCAGCAGCTTGGGACTAGCGGGGAACACCGGGGAGCTGTTTTTT. Encoded protein: CTSSLGLAGNTGELFF.

V is TRBV4-1 and J is TRBJ1-4; 7 bases are shared with TRBD1. V lost 4 bases to trimming and J lost 5 bases; unmatched junction nucleotides: 10. Per the germline V gene, CDR1 is MGHRA and CDR2 is YSYEKL. The CDR3 has 16 amino acids. The CDR3 DNA reads as TGCGCCAGCAGCCCGAACCCAGGGGGAGTCAATGAAAAACTGTTTTTT. This sequence encodes CASSPNPGGVNEKLFF.